This TCR beta chain was recorded in a study of blood T cell repertoires in COVID-19. Study background: From the United States, Italy and Spain came samples of acute and convalescent COVID-19. The cDNA or gDNA used as material had been derived from T cells, B-cell-depleted T cells, or PBMCs.

Original handling: Scientists estimated how many nucleated cells there were by amplifying reference gene primers. Sequencing used immunoSEQ multiplex PCR; TCRdb keeps in-frame clones, though not all of them. V and J calls and clone size are those listed in that table; D and trimming were worked out from the DNA. The table lists around 200,000 clones, more than 75% of them singletons. With regard to this clone: An end of the junction differs from the germline gene, which may be a read error.

This TCR was sampled from a man in his forties with active or convalescent COVID-19. Source material: peripheral blood.

CDR3 residues: CASSQDFRGPNYGHTF. The CDR3 bases are TGTGCCAGCAGCCAAGATTTCAGAGGGCCCAACTATGGCCACACCTTC. J is TRBJ1-2 and V is TRBV3-1 (or the pseudogene TRBV3-2), with D unresolved. There are 16 residues in the CDR3. Germline CDR1 and CDR2: LGHDT and YNNKEL (reference sequence).